One sample yielded the 10 T cell receptor beta chains listed below, sequenced in a study of blood T cell repertoires in COVID-19. Profiling relied on immunoSEQ multiplex PCR, and the TCRdb table lists in-frame clones only, not all of them. The sample holds 200,000 to 250,000 clones, around nine tenths seen once. What was sequenced was PBMCs or T cells enriched from blood (not recorded which). Source of these receptors: a woman aged 50 to 60 with acute COVID-19.

This clone was observed a single time. The chain carries TRBV30 and TRBJ1-6, with 9 bases identical to TRBD1. This CDR3 comprises 17 residues. With 4 bases clipped from V and 0 bases from J, the junction kept 7 bases outside the gene matches. The germline gives CDR1 GTSNPN, CDR2 SVGIG (reference sequence). The CDR3 coding sequence is TGTGCCTGGACCCGGGACAGGGTGAGCTCCTATAATTCACCCCTCCACTTT. It is translated as CAWTRDRVSSYNSPLHF. The full variable domain, in which reference TRBV30 and TRBJ1-6 provide the parts outside the CDR3, is SQTIHQWPATLVQPVGSPLSLECTVEGTSNPNLYWYRQAAGRGLQLLFYSVGIGQISSEVPQNLSASRPQDRQFILSSKKLLLSDSGFYLCAWTRDRVSSYNSPLHFGNGTRLTVT.

The chain joins TRBV6-5 to TRBJ1-5; D gene ambiguous. Germline CDR1 and CDR2: MNHEY and SVGAGI. CDR3 size: 14 residues. Trimming cost V 10 bases and J 6 bases, with 19 bases left between them. The CDR3, as DNA: TGTGCCACCTCCCTCGAGAGGGTAGGTCAGCCCCAGCATTTT. Its translation: CATSLERVGQPQHF.

This chain joins TRBV7-3 and TRBJ2-4; D is possibly TRBD2 (6 bases). Trimming cost V 1 base and J 10 bases, with 11 bases left between them. The CDR3 sequence is 13 residues long. Germline V CDR1 and CDR2: SGHTA, FQGTGA. The CDR3 protein is CASSLNQEGIQYF. The CDR3 DNA sequence: TGTGCCAGCAGCTTAAACCAGGAGGGTATTCAGTACTTC.

The chain combines TRBV28 with TRBJ1-1, with D maybe TRBD1 (5 bases). V dropped 11 bases and J dropped 0 bases, with 19 bases sitting between them. There are 15 residues in the CDR3. Per germline, CDR1 MDHEN and CDR2 SYDVKM. The chain's CDR3 is CALDGGTAMNTEAFF. CDR3 nucleotides: TGTGCCTTAGACGGGGGGACCGCTATGAACACTGAAGCTTTCTTT.

V and J are TRBV19 and TRBJ1-4; TRBD1 might be the D (6 bases). The length of the CDR3 is 15 residues. Trimming took 3 bases from V and 2 from J, leaving 10 bases between them. Per the germline V gene, CDR1 is LNHDA and CDR2 is SQIVND (reference sequence). Here the CDR3 DNA reads TGTGCCAGTAGTATCGGGGGGCGGACTAATGAAAAACTGTTTTTT. Residues: CASSIGGRTNEKLFF.

The CDR3 here is CASSHSVGRGVDQPQHF. For the CDR3, the DNA is TGTGCCAGCAGCCATAGTGTGGGCAGGGGGGTTGATCAGCCCCAGCATTTT. The J gene is TRBJ1-5, the V gene TRBV7-8; the match to TRBD1 covers 7 bases. Germline trimming cut 5 bases from V and 5 bases from J; bases unmatched to any gene: 15. This CDR3 has 17 amino acids. Per the germline V gene, CDR1 is SGHVS and CDR2 is FQNEAQ.

This chain joins TRBV5-1 and TRBJ2-7; no clear D gene. There are 13 residues in the CDR3. Per germline, CDR1 SGHRS and CDR2 YFSETQ. Trimming left V 0 bases short and J 4 bases short, with 8 bases between. In DNA, the CDR3 is TGCGCCAGCAGCTTGGGGCCGATTTACGAGCAGTACTTC. Its translation is CASSLGPIYEQYF.

This chain connects TRBV4-1 to TRBJ1-1; D is uncertain. V lost 4 bases and J 1 base, leaving 10 bases between the germline ends. Germline values: CDR1 MGHRA, CDR2 YSYEKL. CDR3 size: 14 residues. CDR3 bases: TGCGCCAGCAGCCTACAGCAATGGAACACTGAAGCTTTCTTT. It is translated as CASSLQQWNTEAFF.

This clone is a singleton in its sample. V gene TRBV2 combines with J gene TRBJ1-3, with TRBD1 matching 7 bases. J gave up 3 bases and V 3 bases, and 8 bases lay outside the gene matches. Per the germline V gene, CDR1 is SNHLY and CDR2 is FYNNEI. This CDR3 is built from 16 residues. The CDR3 protein is CASSDGNRGLGNTIYF. CDR3 in DNA: TGTGCCAGCAGTGACGGGAACAGGGGCCTTGGAAACACCATATATTTT. The variable domain in full, with the rest retrieved from reference TRBV2 and TRBJ1-3, is EPEVTQTPSHQVTQMGQEVILRCVPISNHLYFYWYRQILGQKVEFLVSFYNNEISEKSEIFDDQFSVERPDGSNFTLKIRSTKLEDSAMYFCASSDGNRGLGNTIYFGEGSWLTVV.

The rearrangement joins TRBV24-1 to TRBJ1-5; the D is unclear. Germline assignment: CDR1 KGHDR and CDR2 SFDVKD. Trimming pared 5 bases from V and 3 bases from J, leaving 10 bases between. The CDR3 consists of 14 residues. The CDR3: CATSGQSYNQPQHF. The CDR3 nucleotides read TGTGCCACCAGTGGGCAATCTTACAATCAGCCCCAGCATTTT.